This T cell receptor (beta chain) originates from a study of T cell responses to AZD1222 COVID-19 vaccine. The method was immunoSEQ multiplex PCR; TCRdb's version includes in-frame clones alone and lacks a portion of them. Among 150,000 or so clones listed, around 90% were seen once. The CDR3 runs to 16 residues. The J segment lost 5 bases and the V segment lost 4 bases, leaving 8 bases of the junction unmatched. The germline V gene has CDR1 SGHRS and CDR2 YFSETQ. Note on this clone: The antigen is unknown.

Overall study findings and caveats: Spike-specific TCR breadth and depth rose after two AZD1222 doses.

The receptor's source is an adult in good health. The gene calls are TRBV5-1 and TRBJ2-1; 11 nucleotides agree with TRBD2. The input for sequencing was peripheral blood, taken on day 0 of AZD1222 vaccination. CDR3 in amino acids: CASSLGSSGRNNEQFF. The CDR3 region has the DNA TGCGCCAGCAGCCTAGGATCTAGCGGGAGGAACAATGAGCAGTTCTTC. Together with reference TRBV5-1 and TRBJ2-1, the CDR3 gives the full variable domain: KAGVTQTPRYLIKTRGQQVTLSCSPISGHRSVSWYQQTPGQGLQFLFEYFSETQRNKGNFPGRFSGRQFSNSRSEMNVSTLELGDSALYLCASSLGSSGRNNEQFFGPGTRLTVL.